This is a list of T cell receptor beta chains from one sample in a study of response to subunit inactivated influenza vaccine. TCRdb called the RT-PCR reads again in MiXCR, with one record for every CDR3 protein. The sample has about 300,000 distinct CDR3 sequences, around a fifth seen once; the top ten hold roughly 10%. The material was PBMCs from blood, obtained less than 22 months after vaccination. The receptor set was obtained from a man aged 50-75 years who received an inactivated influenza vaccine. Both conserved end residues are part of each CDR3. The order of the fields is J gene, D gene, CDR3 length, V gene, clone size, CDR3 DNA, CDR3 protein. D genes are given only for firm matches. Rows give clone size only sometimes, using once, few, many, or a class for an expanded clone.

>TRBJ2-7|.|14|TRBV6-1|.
TGTGCCTCCAAGGAGTGGCAGGGCAAGGGCGAGCAGTACTTC
CASKEWQGKGEQYF
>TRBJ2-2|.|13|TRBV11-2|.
TGTGCCAGCAGCCAGGACGGTTTTGGGGAGCTGTTTTTT
CASSQDGFGELFF
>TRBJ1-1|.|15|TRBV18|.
TGTGCCAGCTCAGCCCCCGGGGTACCCCCGACTGAAGCTTTCTTT
CASSAPGVPPTEAFF
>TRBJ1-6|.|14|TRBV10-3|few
TGTGCCATCAGTGTTCGTCAGGAGAATTCACCCCTCCACTTT
CAISVRQENSPLHF
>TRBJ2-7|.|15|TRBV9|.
TGTGCCAGCAGCGTAGATGGGGGCGCAGGGGACGAGCAGTACTTC
CASSVDGGAGDEQYF
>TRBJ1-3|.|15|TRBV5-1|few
TGCGCCAGCAGCTCGGACGTTGGCTCTGGAAACACCATATATTTT
CASSSDVGSGNTIYF
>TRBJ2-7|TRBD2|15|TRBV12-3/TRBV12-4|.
TGTGCCAGCAGCCTGACCTGGGGGAGGGCCTACGAGCAGTACTTC
CASSLTWGRAYEQYF
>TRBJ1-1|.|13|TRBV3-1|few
TGTGCCACCCAGGGGACATCGGGCACTGAAGCTTTCTTT
CATQGTSGTEAFF
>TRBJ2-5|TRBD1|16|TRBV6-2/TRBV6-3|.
TGTGCCAGCAGACCGGACAGGCCGACTCTACAAGAGACCCAGTACTTC
CASRPDRPTLQETQYF
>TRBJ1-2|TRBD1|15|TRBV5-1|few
TGCGCCAGCAGCTTGGGGCACAGGGGCGTCTATGGCTACACCTTC
CASSLGHRGVYGYTF
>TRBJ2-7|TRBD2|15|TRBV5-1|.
TGCGCCAGCAGGGAGACTAGCGGGAGGGCCTACGAGCAGTACTTC
CASRETSGRAYEQYF
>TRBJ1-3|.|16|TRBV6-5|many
TGTGCCAGCAGTTACTCGAGCTGGAGAGGTGGAAACACCATATATTTT
CASSYSSWRGGNTIYF
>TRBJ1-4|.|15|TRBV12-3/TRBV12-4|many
TGTGCCAGCAGTGTCGGAGGGGCAACTAATGAAAAACTGTTTTTT
CASSVGGATNEKLFF
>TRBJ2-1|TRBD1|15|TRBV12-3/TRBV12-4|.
TGTGCCAGCAGCATAGGGACAGGGGTGTACAATGAGCAGTTCTTC
CASSIGTGVYNEQFF
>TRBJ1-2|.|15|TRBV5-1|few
TGCGCCAGCAGCTTGGACCCTAACAGGTTATATGGCTACACCTTC
CASSLDPNRLYGYTF
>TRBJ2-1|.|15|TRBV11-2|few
TGTGCCAGCAGCCGAATTCTACCAAACTACAATGAGCAGTTCTTC
CASSRILPNYNEQFF
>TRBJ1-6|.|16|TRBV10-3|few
TGTGCCATCAGTGAGACCAGGGCAGGATATAATTCACCCCTCCACTTT
CAISETRAGYNSPLHF
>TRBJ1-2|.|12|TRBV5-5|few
TGTGCCAGCAGTTCTAAAGGTCGGGGCTACACCTTC
CASSSKGRGYTF
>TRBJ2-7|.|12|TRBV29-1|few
TGCAGCGTTATGGACGGAACCTACGAGCAGTACTTC
CSVMDGTYEQYF
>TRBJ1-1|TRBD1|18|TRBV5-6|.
TGTGCCAGCAGCTCCCCAACGACAGGGAGGTCGTGGAACACTGAAGCTTTCTTT
CASSSPTTGRSWNTEAFF
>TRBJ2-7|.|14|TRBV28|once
TGTGCCAGTGTAGGGACGTCCGCGGCCTACGAGCAGTACTTC
CASVGTSAAYEQYF
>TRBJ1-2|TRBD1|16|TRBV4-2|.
TGTGCCAGCAGCCAAGACGGGCAGGGGGTTGTTCATGGCTACACCTTC
CASSQDGQGVVHGYTF
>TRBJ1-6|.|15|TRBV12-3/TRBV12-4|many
TGTGCCAGCAGCACCGCCGGGGGGCTTGGTTCACCCCTCCACTTT
CASSTAGGLGSPLHF
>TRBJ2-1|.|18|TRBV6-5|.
TGTGCCAGCAGTTACTCGTCGGCAAGCAGGACCGGTTCCCATGAGCAGTTCTTC
CASSYSSASRTGSHEQFF
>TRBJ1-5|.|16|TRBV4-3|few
TGCGCCAGCAGCCAAGATCGGGCGCCCATGGGCCAGCCCCAGCATTTT
CASSQDRAPMGQPQHF
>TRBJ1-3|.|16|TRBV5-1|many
TGCGCCAGCAGCTTGGCCGACAGCCGCTCTGGAAACACCATATATTTT
CASSLADSRSGNTIYF
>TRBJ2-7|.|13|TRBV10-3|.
TGTGCCATCAGTGAGCCAGACTCCTACGAGCAGTACTTC
CAISEPDSYEQYF
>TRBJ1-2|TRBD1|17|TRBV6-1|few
TGTGCCAGCAGTAGATCCGGCGGCAGGGGGGCCCCAGTGGGCTACACCTTC
CASSRSGGRGAPVGYTF
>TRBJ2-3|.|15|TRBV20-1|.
TGCAGTGCCCAGAAACGGGAGTCTAGCACAGATACGCAGTATTTT
CSAQKRESSTDTQYF
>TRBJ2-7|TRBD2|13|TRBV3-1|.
TGTGCCAGCAGCCTTCTAGCGGGAGGCGAGCAGTACTTC
CASSLLAGGEQYF
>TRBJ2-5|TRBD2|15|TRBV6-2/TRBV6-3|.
TGTGCCAGCAGTCGACTAGCGGGAGAGTTTGAGACCCAGTACTTC
CASSRLAGEFETQYF
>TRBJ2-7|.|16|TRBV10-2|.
TGCGCCAGCAGTGACTTGGGCCTCACCACCTCCTACGAGCAGTACTTC
CASSDLGLTTSYEQYF
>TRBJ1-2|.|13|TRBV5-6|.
TGTGCCAGCAGCATAGGACGGCTATATGGCTACACCTTC
CASSIGRLYGYTF
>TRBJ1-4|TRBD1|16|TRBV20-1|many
TGCAGTGCTAGATCCTATAGACAGGGTACCAATGAAAAACTGTTTTTT
CSARSYRQGTNEKLFF
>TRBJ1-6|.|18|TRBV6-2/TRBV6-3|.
TGTGCCAGCAGTACCCTGACACGTGGAATCCAGACGAATTCACCCCTCCACTTT
CASSTLTRGIQTNSPLHF
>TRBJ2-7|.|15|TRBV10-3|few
TGTGCCATCAGTGAATTGGGGCAGGGCTCCTACGAGCAGTACTTC
CAISELGQGSYEQYF
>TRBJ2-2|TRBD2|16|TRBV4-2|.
TGTGCCAGCACCCCGGGGGGGACTTCGAACACCGGGGAGCTGTTTTTT
CASTPGGTSNTGELFF
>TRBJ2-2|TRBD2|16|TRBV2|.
TGTGCCAGCACAGAGCTACTAGCGGCCATGGACGGGGAGCTGTTTTTT
CASTELLAAMDGELFF
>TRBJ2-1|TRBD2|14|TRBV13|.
TGTGCCAGCAGCGTCAGGGAGGGTTACAATGAGCAGTTCTTC
CASSVREGYNEQFF
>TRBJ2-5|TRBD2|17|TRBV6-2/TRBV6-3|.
TGTGCCAGCACCACCATAAGGACTAGTGAATCGAGGGAGACCCAGTACTTC
CASTTIRTSESRETQYF
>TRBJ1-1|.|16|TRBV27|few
TGTGCCAGCACCAACAACATTCCGGGACAAGCAACTGAAGCTTTCTTT
CASTNNIPGQATEAFF
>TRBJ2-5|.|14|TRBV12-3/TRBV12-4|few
TGTGCCAGCAGTCAACGGGGGGCAGGGGAGACCCAGTACTTC
CASSQRGAGETQYF
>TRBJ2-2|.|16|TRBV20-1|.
TGCAGTGCTAGTTCCCAGGGGGGCTCCAACACCGGGGAGCTGTTTTTT
CSASSQGGSNTGELFF
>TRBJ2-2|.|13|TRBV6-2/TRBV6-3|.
TGTGCCAGCAGATGGACACCGACCGGGGAGCTGTTTTTT
CASRWTPTGELFF
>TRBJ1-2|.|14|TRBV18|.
TGTGCCAGCTCACCATTCTTGACCGCCGATGGCTACACCTTC
CASSPFLTADGYTF
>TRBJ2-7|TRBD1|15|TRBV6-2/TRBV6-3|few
TGTGCCAGCAGGACAGGGGAATGGGGTTTCGACGAGCAGTACTTC
CASRTGEWGFDEQYF
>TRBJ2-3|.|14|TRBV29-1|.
TGCAGCGTTGACCGGACTCGTAGCACAGATACGCAGTATTTT
CSVDRTRSTDTQYF
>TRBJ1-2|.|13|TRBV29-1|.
TGCAGCGTTGAGGCCGGAGGGATTAATGGCTACACCTTC
CSVEAGGINGYTF
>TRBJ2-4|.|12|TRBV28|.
TGTGCCAGCAGAAAAGGACAGTACATTCAGTACTTC
CASRKGQYIQYF
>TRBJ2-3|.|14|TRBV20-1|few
TGCAGTGCTAGTCCCTCCTCTAGCACAGATACGCAGTATTTT
CSASPSSSTDTQYF
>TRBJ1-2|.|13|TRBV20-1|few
TGCAGTGCGTCCGGCCAGGGTAGTAATGGCTACACCTTC
CSASGQGSNGYTF
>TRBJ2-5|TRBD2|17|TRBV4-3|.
TGCGCCAGCAGCCAAGATCGGAGACTAGCCAGTCAAGAGACCCAGTACTTC
CASSQDRRLASQETQYF
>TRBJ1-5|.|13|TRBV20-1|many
TGCAGTGCTAGAGTCCCCGGGATTCAGCCCCAGCATTTT
CSARVPGIQPQHF
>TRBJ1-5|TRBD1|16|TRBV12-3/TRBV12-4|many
TGTGCCAGCAGAAAGGGACAGGGCTATAGCAATCAGCCCCAGCATTTT
CASRKGQGYSNQPQHF